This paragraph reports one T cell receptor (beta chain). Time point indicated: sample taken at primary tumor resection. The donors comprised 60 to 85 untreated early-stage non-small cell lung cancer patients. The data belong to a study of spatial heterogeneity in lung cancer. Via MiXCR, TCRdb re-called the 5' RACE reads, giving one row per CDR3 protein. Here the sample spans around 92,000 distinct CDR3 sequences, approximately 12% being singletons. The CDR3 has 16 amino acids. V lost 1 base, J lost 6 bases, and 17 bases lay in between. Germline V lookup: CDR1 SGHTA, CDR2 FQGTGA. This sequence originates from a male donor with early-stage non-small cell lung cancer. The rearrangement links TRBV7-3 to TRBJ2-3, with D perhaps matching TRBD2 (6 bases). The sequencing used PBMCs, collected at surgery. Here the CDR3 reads CASSLRAGGSRDTQYF. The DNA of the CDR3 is TGTGCCAGCAGCTTAAGAGCGGGCGGGTCCAGGGATACGCAGTATTTT.